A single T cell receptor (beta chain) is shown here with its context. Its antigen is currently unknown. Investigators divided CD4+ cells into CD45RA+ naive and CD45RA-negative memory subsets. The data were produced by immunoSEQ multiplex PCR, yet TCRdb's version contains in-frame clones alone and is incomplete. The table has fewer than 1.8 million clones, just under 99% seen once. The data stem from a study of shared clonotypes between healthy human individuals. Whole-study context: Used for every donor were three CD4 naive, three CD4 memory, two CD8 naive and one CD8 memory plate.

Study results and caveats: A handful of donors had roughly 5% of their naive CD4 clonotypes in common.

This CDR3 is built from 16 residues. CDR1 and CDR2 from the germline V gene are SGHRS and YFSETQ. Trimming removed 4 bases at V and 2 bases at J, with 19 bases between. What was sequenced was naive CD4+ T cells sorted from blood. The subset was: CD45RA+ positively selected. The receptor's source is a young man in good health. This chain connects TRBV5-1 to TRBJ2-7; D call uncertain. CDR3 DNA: TGCGCCAGCAGCCTACTGGTAGGGCCCGTTGCCTACGAGCAGTACTTC. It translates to CASSLLVGPVAYEQYF.